This entry lists 19 T cell receptor beta chains sequenced from one sample in a study of human T cells and chemical hapten exposure. Specified time point: healthy volunteer bleed at 2 weeks. Researchers extracted total RNA from unfractionated whole blood. TCRdb itself ran the RACE reads through MiXCR, one entry per CDR3 protein. The data contain tens of thousands of distinct CDR3 sequences, over 7% of them seen just once; the ten biggest clones take up less than 10%. The specimen sequenced was whole blood. These TCRs come from a human donor in good health. Some clones in this sample may be carry-over from other donors' samples.

This chain connects TRBV20-1 to TRBJ2-1; possibly TRBD1 for D (6 bases). Germline CDR1 is DFQATT and CDR2 is SNEGSKA (reference sequence). V lost 6 bases and J 0 bases, leaving 15 bases between the germline ends. This CDR3 has 15 residues. In nucleotides, the CDR3 is TGCAGTGCCCAAAACGGACAGAGCTCCTACAATGAGCAGTTCTTC. The encoded protein is CSAQNGQSSYNEQFF.

This clonotype was counted a few times. The chain is built from TRBV27 and TRBJ1-2; D perhaps matches TRBD1 (5 bases). Trimming took off 1 base at V and 2 bases at J, with 14 bases between the two ends. The CDR3 covers 16 residues. Germline V CDR1 and CDR2: MNHEY, SMNVEV (reference sequence). CDR3 amino acids: CASSLWGRDANYGYTF. In nucleotides, the CDR3 is TGTGCCAGCAGTTTATGGGGCCGCGACGCCAACTATGGCTACACCTTC.

This clonotype has ten or more counts. This chain joins TRBV16 and TRBJ2-7; the D is unclear. The CDR3 length is 12 residues. Trimming took off 1 base at V and 3 bases at J, with 4 bases between the two ends. Germline CDR1 reads KGHSY; CDR2 reads FQNENV. CDR3 nucleotides: TGTGCCAGCAGCCAATTAGGCTACGAGCAGTACTTC. Amino acid sequence: CASSQLGYEQYF.

This clonotype was detected only a few times. The chain combines TRBV28 with TRBJ2-3; TRBD2 is a possible D gene (5 bases). This CDR3 has 16 amino acids. CDR1 and CDR2 from the germline V gene are MDHEN and SYDVKM. V was shortened by 6 bases and J by 0 bases, with 16 bases between the two germline ends. CDR3 in amino acids: CASSLTGERSTDTQYF. CDR3 DNA: TGTGCCAGCAGCCTAACCGGGGAGCGGAGCACAGATACGCAGTATTTT.

This clonotype has only a few counts. This chain links TRBV6-1 with TRBJ1-5; 7 nucleotides line up with TRBD1. Per the germline V gene, CDR1 is MNHNS and CDR2 is SASEGT. The CDR3 sequence is 14 residues long. J lost 6 bases, V lost 6 bases, and 8 bases had no gene match. The DNA for the CDR3 is TGTGCCAGCAGCCCTATCGCAGGGGGTCAGCCCCAGCATTTT. Its translation is CASSPIAGGQPQHF.

Only a few counts were recorded for this clonotype. The gene calls are TRBV6-5 and TRBJ1-3; D ambiguous. This CDR3 contains 16 residues. Germline V lookup: CDR1 MNHEY, CDR2 SVGAGI. The germline V and J ends were trimmed by 4 bases and 0 bases, with 13 bases remaining between them. CDR3 region: CASSLRGGSSGNTIYF. The CDR3 DNA sequence: TGTGCCAGCAGTTTACGAGGCGGGAGCTCTGGAAACACCATATATTTT.

This clonotype was counted a few times. This chain connects TRBV5-6 to TRBJ2-3; D may be TRBD2 (6 bases). Germline lookup yields CDR1 SGHDT and CDR2 YYEEEE. V was shortened by 2 bases and J by 0 bases, with 10 bases between the two germline ends. The CDR3 sequence is 15 residues long. Here the CDR3 DNA reads TGTGCCAGCAGCTTTATGCGGGGAAGCACAGATACGCAGTATTTT. Translating it yields CASSFMRGSTDTQYF.

This clonotype was observed a handful of times. The chain carries TRBV20-1 and TRBJ2-5, with D possibly called TRBD1 or TRBD2 (5 bases each). V shed 5 bases and J shed 2 bases, with 12 bases lying between them. The germline V gene encodes CDR1 DFQATT and CDR2 SNEGSKA (reference sequence). The CDR3 contains 13 residues. In nucleotides, the CDR3 is TGCAGTGCTCTGGGGACGACACAAGAGACCCAGTACTTC. It yields the protein CSALGTTQETQYF.

This clonotype was seen at least ten times. This chain connects TRBV4-2 to TRBJ2-6, with D perhaps TRBD1 or TRBD2 (5 bases each). The V gene's germline CDR1 is LGHNA and CDR2 YNFKEQ. The CDR3 is 15 amino acids. V gave up 4 bases and J gave up 0 bases, with 7 bases separating them. The CDR3 loop reads CASSPGSSGANVLTF. The CDR3 DNA sequence: TGTGCCAGCAGCCCAGGGAGCTCTGGGGCCAACGTCCTGACTTTC.

This clonotype was picked up a small number of times. The chain joins TRBV5-1 to TRBJ2-3; the D is unclear. Per the germline V gene, CDR1 is SGHRS and CDR2 is YFSETQ. This CDR3 has 14 residues. V was trimmed by 0 bases and J by 2 bases, leaving 7 bases between them. CDR3 sequence: CASSLVDDTDTQYF. CDR3 DNA sequence: TGCGCCAGCAGCTTGGTGGATGACACAGATACGCAGTATTTT.

This clonotype was seen at least ten times. The chain uses TRBV29-1 and TRBJ2-3, with TRBD2 matching over 8 bases. V gave up 8 bases and J gave up 2 bases; unmatched junction bases: 3. The CDR3 loop spans 12 amino acids. CDR1 SQVTM and CDR2 ANQGSEA come from the germline V gene. The CDR3, as DNA: TGCAGCCTAGCGGGCACCACAGATACGCAGTATTTT. This gives the protein CSLAGTTDTQYF.

This clonotype turned up a few times. V gene TRBV5-1 combines with J gene TRBJ2-1; 12 bases are shared with TRBD2. The CDR3 covers 14 residues. Germline-derived CDR1 and CDR2 are SGHRS and YFSETQ. Germline trimming cut 4 bases from V and 9 bases from J; bases unmatched to any gene: 5. CDR3 protein: CASSKTSGGPEQFF. CDR3 bases: TGCGCCAGCAGCAAGACTAGCGGGGGACCTGAGCAGTTCTTC.

The chain has TRBV20-1 and TRBJ2-1, with TRBD2 identical over 7 bases. With V trimmed by 5 bases and J by 3 bases, 16 bases remained unmatched. The length of the CDR3 is 17 residues. Germline CDR1 DFQATT, CDR2 SNEGSKA (reference sequence). The CDR3 DNA reads TGCAGTGCTGAGTTTACTAGAGGCGGGAGTTACTACAATGAGCAGTTCTTC. Protein product: CSAEFTRGGSYYNEQFF.

The chain has TRBV6-5 and TRBJ1-4, with a weak D call TRBD1 (5 bases). The germline V gene encodes CDR1 MNHEY and CDR2 SVGAGI. This CDR3 comprises 15 residues. Trimming cost V 6 bases and J 3 bases, with 14 bases left between them. CDR3 nucleotide sequence: TGTGCCAGCAGCCGATACAGGAGGGCTAATGAAAAACTGTTTTTT. Its protein is CASSRYRRANEKLFF.

In its sample, this clonotype was seen many times. The chain uses TRBV12-3 or TRBV12-4 and TRBJ1-1, with D maybe TRBD1 (5 bases). The V gene lost 3 bases and the J gene lost 2 bases, with 10 bases spanning the gap. The length of the CDR3 is 14 residues. CDR3 DNA: TGTGCCAGCAGTTTGTCCGGACACAACACTGAAGCTTTCTTT. Translation: CASSLSGHNTEAFF.

The CDR3 region is CASRLTGTFSSYNEQFF. As DNA, the CDR3 is TGTGCCAGCAGACTTACTGGGACGTTTAGCTCCTACAATGAGCAGTTCTTC. The V gene is TRBV27, the J gene TRBJ2-1; D possibly uses TRBD1 or TRBD2 (5 bases each). The germline V gene has CDR1 MNHEY and CDR2 SMNVEV (reference sequence). Trimming removed 6 bases at V and 0 bases at J, with 18 bases between. The CDR3 is made up of 17 amino acids.

Only a few counts were recorded for this clonotype. The V and J genes are TRBV29-1 and TRBJ1-1; possibly TRBD1 for D (6 bases). With 7 bases removed from V and 5 bases from J, the gap between germline ends came to 17 bases. Germline CDR1 SQVTM, CDR2 ANQGSEA. The CDR3 spans 13 residues. Written as DNA, the CDR3 is TGCAGCGGGCTGAGGGGAGGGGGGACTGAAGCTTTCTTT. Translation: CSGLRGGGTEAFF.

This clonotype has only a few counts. The J gene is TRBJ1-3, the V gene TRBV10-2, with a tentative D call TRBD1 (6 bases). CDR3 length: 19 residues. Germline loops: CDR1 WSHSY, CDR2 SAAADI. V lost 2 bases and J lost 4, with 24 bases in between. The CDR3 region is CASSEPYVYLRGIGNTIYF. CDR3 nucleotides: TGCGCCAGCAGTGAGCCCTACGTCTACCTCAGGGGAATCGGAAACACCATATATTTT.

This clonotype was found many times. The chain has TRBV12-3 or TRBV12-4 and TRBJ2-2; D uncertain. The length of the CDR3 is 14 residues. With 3 bases removed from V and 4 bases from J, the gap between germline ends came to 9 bases. In nucleotides, the CDR3 is TGTGCCAGCAGTTTTGGCAGGCGCACCGGGGAGCTGTTTTTT. Translated, it gives CASSFGRRTGELFF.